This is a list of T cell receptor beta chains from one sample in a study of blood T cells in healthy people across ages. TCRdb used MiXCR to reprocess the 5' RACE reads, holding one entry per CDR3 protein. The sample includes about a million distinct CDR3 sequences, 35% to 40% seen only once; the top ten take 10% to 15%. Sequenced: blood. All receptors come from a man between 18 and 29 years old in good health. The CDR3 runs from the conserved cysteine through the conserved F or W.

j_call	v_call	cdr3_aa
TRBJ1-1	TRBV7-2	CASSVNRGWVNTEAFF
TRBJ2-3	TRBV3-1	CASSSPEGRGTSTDTQYF
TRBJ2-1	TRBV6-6	CASSTWTGGSDEQFF
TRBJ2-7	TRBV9	CASSVGAGVTYEQYF
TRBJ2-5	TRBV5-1	CASSLVVSDLQETQYF
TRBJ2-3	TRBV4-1	CASSHPSTRDTQYF
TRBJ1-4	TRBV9	CASSVGGAGEKLFF
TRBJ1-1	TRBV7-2	CASSIQGLNTEAFF
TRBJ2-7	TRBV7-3	CASSPGGALNEQYF
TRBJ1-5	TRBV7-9	CASSLHGDQPQHF
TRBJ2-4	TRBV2	CASNGNRASIGEQYF